The TCR beta chain under discussion was sequenced for a study of patients and donors after allogeneic stem cell transplantation. TCRdb used MiXCR to reprocess the RT-PCR reads, holding one entry per CDR3 protein. Of approximately 250,000 distinct CDR3 sequences listed, 13% to 15% were seen once; the top ten hold around a tenth. In this sample, this clonotype turned up many times. The CDR3 totals 14 residues. V was shortened by 2 bases and J by 1 base, with 8 bases between the two germline ends. Germline V gives CDR1 LNHDA, CDR2 SQIVND (reference sequence). The clonotype comes from a human donor who was either an allogeneic HSCT recipient or a stem cell or donor lymphocyte infusion donor (not recorded which). It is not recorded whose cells these are; they may come from a transplant donor. The chain combines TRBV19 with TRBJ1-1; the D is unclear. The sequencing sample was made of blood, either unsorted or a sorted T cell fraction (not recorded which). The DNA for the CDR3 is TGTGCCAGTAGTATAATGCTATCGAACACTGAAGCTTTCTTT. Translation: CASSIMLSNTEAFF.